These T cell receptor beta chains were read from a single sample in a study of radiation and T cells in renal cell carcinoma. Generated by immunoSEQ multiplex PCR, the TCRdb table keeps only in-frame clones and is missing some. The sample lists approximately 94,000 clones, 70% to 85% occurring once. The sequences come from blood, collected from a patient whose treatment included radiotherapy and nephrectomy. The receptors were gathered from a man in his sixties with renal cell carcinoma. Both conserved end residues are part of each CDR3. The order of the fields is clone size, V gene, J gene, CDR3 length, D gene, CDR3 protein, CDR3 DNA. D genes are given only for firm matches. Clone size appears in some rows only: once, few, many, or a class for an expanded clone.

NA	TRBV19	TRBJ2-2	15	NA	CASSSGPSGTGELFF	TGTGCCAGTAGTTCCGGCCCCTCCGGCACCGGGGAGCTGTTTTTT
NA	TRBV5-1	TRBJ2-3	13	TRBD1	CASGQGSTDTQYF	TGCGCCAGCGGACAGGGATCCACAGATACGCAGTATTTT
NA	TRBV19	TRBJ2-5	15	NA	CASSMGGADQETQYF	TGTGCCAGTAGTATGGGGGGCGCGGATCAAGAGACCCAGTACTTC
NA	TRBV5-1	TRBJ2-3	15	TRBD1	CATQPLGGAGDTQYF	TGCGCCACCCAACCGTTAGGGGGCGCAGGAGATACGCAGTATTTT
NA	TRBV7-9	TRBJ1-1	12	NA	CASSLSGVAAFF	TGTGCCAGCAGTCTCAGCGGGGTAGCAGCTTTCTTT
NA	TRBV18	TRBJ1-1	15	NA	CASSPVTAIGTEAFF	TGTGCCAGCTCACCAGTGACAGCGATCGGAACTGAAGCTTTCTTT
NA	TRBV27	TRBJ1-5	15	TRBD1	CASRRTGGRNQPQHF	TGTGCCAGCAGGAGGACAGGGGGCCGCAATCAGCCCCAGCATTTT
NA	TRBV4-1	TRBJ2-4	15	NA	CASSQDGGAKNIQYF	TGCGCCAGCAGCCAAGATGGGGGGGCCAAAAACATTCAGTACTTC
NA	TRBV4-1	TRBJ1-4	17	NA	CASSQDLRDPGPEKLFF	TGCGCCAGCAGCCAAGATCTTAGGGACCCGGGCCCTGAAAAACTGTTTTTT
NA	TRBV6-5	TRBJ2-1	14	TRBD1	CASSRGTGVNEQFF	TGTGCCAGCAGCCGTGGGACAGGGGTTAATGAGCAGTTCTTC
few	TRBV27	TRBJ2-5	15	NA	CASSYLHSDDGTQYF	TGTGCCAGCAGCTATTTACACTCCGACGATGGGACCCAGTACTTC
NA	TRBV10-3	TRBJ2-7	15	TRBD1	CAIRNRQGKDNEQYF	TGTGCCATCAGGAACAGACAGGGGAAAGATAACGAGCAGTACTTC
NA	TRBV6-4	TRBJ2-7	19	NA	CASSDSPGGTAGSSYEQYF	TGTGCCAGCAGTGACTCTCCAGGCGGAACTGCGGGAAGCTCCTACGAGCAGTACTTC
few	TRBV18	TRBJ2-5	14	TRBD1	CASSPTGGQETQYF	TGTGCCAGCTCACCAACAGGGGGCCAAGAGACCCAGTACTTC
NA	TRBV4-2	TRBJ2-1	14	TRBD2	CASTPGLANNEQFF	TGTGCCAGCACACCGGGACTAGCGAACAATGAGCAGTTCTTC
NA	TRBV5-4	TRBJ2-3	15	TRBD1	CASSPGQGSTDTQYF	TGTGCCAGCAGCCCCGGACAGGGGAGCACAGATACGCAGTATTTT
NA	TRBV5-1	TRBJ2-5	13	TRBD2	CASRLAGEETQYF	TGCGCCAGCCGGCTAGCGGGAGAGGAGACCCAGTACTTC
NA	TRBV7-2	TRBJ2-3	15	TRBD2	CASSLGLAGGDTQYF	TGTGCCAGCAGCTTAGGACTAGCGGGAGGCGATACGCAGTATTTT
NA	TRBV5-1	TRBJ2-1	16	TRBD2	CASSLATSGSNYEQFF	TGCGCCAGCAGCTTGGCGACTAGCGGGAGTAACTATGAGCAGTTCTTC
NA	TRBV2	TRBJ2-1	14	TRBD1	CASRTGIKGNEQFF	TGTGCCAGCAGGACAGGGATAAAAGGAAATGAGCAGTTCTTC
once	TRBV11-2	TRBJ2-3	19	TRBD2	CASSLEPGLAGGSTDTQYF	TGTGCCAGCAGCTTAGAACCGGGACTAGCGGGAGGCAGCACAGATACGCAGTATTTT
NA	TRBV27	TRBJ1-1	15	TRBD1	CASSPRQGAYTEAFF	TGTGCCAGCAGTCCGCGCCAGGGGGCGTACACTGAAGCTTTCTTT
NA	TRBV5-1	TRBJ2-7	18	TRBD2	CASSLDGTSGTLGYEQYF	TGCGCCAGCAGCTTGGACGGGACTAGCGGGACCCTGGGGTACGAGCAGTACTTC
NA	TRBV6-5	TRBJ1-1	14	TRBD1	CASRWGQGRAEAFF	TGTGCCAGCAGATGGGGACAGGGCAGGGCTGAAGCTTTCTTT
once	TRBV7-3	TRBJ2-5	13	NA	CASSQRPFGTQYF	TGTGCCAGCAGTCAACGGCCGTTTGGGACCCAGTACTTC
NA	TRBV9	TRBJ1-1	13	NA	CASSVSPNTEAFF	TGTGCCAGCAGCGTATCCCCGAACACTGAAGCTTTCTTT